The 9 T cell receptor beta chains reported below all come from one sample, sequenced in a study of T cell responses to AZD1222 COVID-19 vaccine. Measured with immunoSEQ multiplex PCR; TCRdb has only the in-frame clones, and not every one. Of 110,000 or so clones listed, 80% to 90% were seen once; the top ten hold around 7.1%. Sequencing was performed on peripheral blood, taken 28 days after the second AZD1222 dose. Source of these receptors: an adult who received the AZD1222 COVID-19 vaccine.

This clone was found once. The chain joins TRBV9 to TRBJ2-3; 8 nucleotides match TRBD1. The CDR3 consists of 15 residues. After removal of 1 base from V and 3 bases from J, the junction contained 4 bases not matched to a gene. Germline V gene data show CDR1 as SGDLS and CDR2 as YYNGEE. The CDR3: CASSVPGTGTDTQYF. Here the CDR3 DNA reads TGTGCCAGCAGCGTACCCGGGACAGGTACAGATACGCAGTATTTT.

The chain is built from TRBV12-5 and TRBJ1-1; D is unclear. Trimming left V 6 bases short and J 11 bases short, with 16 bases between. This CDR3 has 12 residues. CDR1 LGHNT and CDR2 FRNRAP come from the germline V gene. The CDR3 nucleotides are TGTGCTAGTGGCCCGTCGGGCCGCGGCGCTTTCTTT. Protein: CASGPSGRGAFF.

The chain has TRBV19 and TRBJ2-2; D is uncertain. V was pared by 7 bases and J by 0 bases, with 6 bases between. The CDR3 spans 13 residues. Germline CDR1 reads LNHDA; CDR2 reads SQIVND (reference sequence). The CDR3 nucleotides read TGTGCCAGTATGGGCGCGAACACCGGGGAGCTGTTTTTT. Translated, it gives CASMGANTGELFF.

V gene TRBV27 combines with J gene TRBJ1-1, with TRBD1 as a possible D gene (5 bases). This CDR3 spans 14 amino acids. The V end lost 5 bases, the J end lost 6 bases, and 16 bases lay between the germline ends. Germline CDR1 reads MNHEY; CDR2 reads SMNVEV (reference sequence). The CDR3: CASSALGGAAEAFF. CDR3 bases: TGTGCCAGCAGTGCGCTTGGCGGGGCTGCTGAAGCTTTCTTT.

The chain carries TRBV5-4 and TRBJ2-7; D is perhaps TRBD2 (5 bases). Trimming cost V 6 bases and J 5 bases, with 15 bases left between them. This CDR3 comprises 13 residues. Germline assignment: CDR1 SGHNT and CDR2 YYREEE (reference sequence). CDR3 sequence: CASTPSRGDEQYF. The CDR3 DNA is TGTGCCAGCACCCCGAGTCGGGGAGACGAGCAGTACTTC.

The chain links TRBV28 to TRBJ2-1, with D possibly matching TRBD2 (5 bases). CDR1 is MDHEN, CDR2 SYDVKM, per germline. The germline V and J ends were trimmed by 5 bases and 7 bases, with 21 bases remaining between them. This CDR3 has 16 amino acids. The CDR3 region has the DNA TGTGCCAGCAGTACCCGTGGTTTAGACTACTCTAATGAGCAGTTCTTC. It codes for CASSTRGLDYSNEQFF.

This rearrangement joins TRBV14 to TRBJ1-6; 7 bases line up with TRBD1. The CDR3 length is 16 residues. Germline-derived CDR1 and CDR2 are SGHDN and FVKESK. Trimming at V came to 1 base and at J to 2 bases, leaving 2 bases not matched to a gene. DNA of the CDR3: TGTGCCAGCAGCCAAGTGGGGACAGCCTATAATTCACCCCTCCACTTT. It codes for CASSQVGTAYNSPLHF. Complete variable domain (other parts from reference TRBV14 and TRBJ1-6): EAGVTQFPSHSVIEKGQTVTLRCDPISGHDNLYWYRRVMGKEIKFLLHFVKESKQDESGMPNNRFLAERTGGTYSTLKVQPAELEDSGVYFCASSQVGTAYNSPLHFGNGTRLTVT.

The CDR3 bases are TGTGCCACCAGTACTATAGCGGGAGGGGTCTACGAGCAGTACTTC. It yields the protein CATSTIAGGVYEQYF. This chain connects TRBV24-1 to TRBJ2-7; 11 bases match TRBD2. Germline loops: CDR1 KGHDR, CDR2 SFDVKD. V trimming: 6 bases; J trimming: 3 bases; junction bases outside the gene matches: 6. CDR3 size: 15 residues.

This chain links TRBV7-9 with TRBJ1-6; tentative D call: TRBD1 (6 bases). CDR3 size: 14 residues. CDR1 is SEHNR and CDR2 is FQNEAQ in the germline V gene (reference sequence). V shed 3 bases and J shed 4 bases, with 7 bases lying between them. This chain's CDR3 is CASSFDRYNSPLHF. The CDR3 nucleotides read TGTGCCAGCAGCTTTGACAGGTATAATTCACCCCTCCACTTT. Using reference TRBV7-9 and TRBJ1-6 for the parts outside the CDR3, the full variable domain is DTGVSQNPRHKITKRGQNVTFRCDPISEHNRLYWYRQTLGQGPEFLTYFQNEAQLEKSRLLSDRFSAERPKGSFSTLEIQRTEQGDSAMYLCASSFDRYNSPLHFGNGTRLTVT.